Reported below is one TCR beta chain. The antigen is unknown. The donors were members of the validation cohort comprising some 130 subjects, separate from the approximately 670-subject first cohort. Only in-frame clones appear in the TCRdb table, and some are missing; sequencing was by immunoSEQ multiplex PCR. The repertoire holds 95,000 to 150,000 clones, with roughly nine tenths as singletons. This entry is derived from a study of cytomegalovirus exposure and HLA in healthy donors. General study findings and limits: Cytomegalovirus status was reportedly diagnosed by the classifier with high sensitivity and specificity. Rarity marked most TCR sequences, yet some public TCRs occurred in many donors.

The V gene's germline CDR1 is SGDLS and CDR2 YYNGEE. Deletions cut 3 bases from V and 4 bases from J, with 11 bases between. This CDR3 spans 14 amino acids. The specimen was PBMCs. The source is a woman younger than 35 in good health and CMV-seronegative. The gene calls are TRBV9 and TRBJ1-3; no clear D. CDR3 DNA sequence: TGTGCCAGCAGCGCCAGAAACCGAGGAAACACCATATATTTT. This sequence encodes CASSARNRGNTIYF. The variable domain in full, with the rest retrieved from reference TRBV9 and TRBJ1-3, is DSGVTQTPKHLITATGQRVTLRCSPRSGDLSVYWYQQSLDQGLQFLIQYYNGEERAKGNILERFSAQQFPDLHSELNLSSLELGDSALYFCASSARNRGNTIYFGEGSWLTVV.